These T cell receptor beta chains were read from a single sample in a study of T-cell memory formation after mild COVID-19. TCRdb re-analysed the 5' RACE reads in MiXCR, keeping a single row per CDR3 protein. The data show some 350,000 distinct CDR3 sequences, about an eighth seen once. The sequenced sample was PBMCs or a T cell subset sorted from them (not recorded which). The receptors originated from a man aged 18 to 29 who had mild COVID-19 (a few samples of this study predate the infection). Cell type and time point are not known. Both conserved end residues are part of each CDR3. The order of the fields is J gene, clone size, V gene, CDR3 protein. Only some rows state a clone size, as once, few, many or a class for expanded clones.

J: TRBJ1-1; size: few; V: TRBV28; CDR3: CASSPPLRTEAFF
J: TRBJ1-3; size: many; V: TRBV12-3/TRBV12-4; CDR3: CASSPPGGAAGNTIYF
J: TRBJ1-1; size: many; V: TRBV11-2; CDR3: CASSHGGRVNTEAFF
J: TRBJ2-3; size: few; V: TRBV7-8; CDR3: CASSFNRGSDTQYF
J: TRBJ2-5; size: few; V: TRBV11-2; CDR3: CASSLGVGQETQYF
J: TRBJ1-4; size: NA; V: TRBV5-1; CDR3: CASSLGTVQNEKLFF
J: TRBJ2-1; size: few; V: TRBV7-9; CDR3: CASSPTVAYNEQFF
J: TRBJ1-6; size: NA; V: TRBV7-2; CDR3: CASSLASGAAPLHF
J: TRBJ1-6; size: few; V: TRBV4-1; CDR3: CASSQVLRGARNSPLHF
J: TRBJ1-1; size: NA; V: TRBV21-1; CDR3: CASSTSGEDTEAFF
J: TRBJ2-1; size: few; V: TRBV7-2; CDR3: CASSYDRGTHNEQFF